A single sample is the source of the 30 T cell receptor beta chains below, sequenced in a study of beta chain features in type 1 diabetes. Since all of the isolated RNA was reverse transcribed, expressed TCRB transcripts were what got sequenced. Method: immunoSEQ multiplex PCR; TCRdb's copy keeps in-frame clones and lacks some. Among more than 85,000 clones listed, 30% to 50% were seen once. Sequencing was performed on stem cell memory CD4+ T cells from blood. These receptors were taken from a woman aged 18-30 years in good health.

This rearrangement joins TRBV9 to TRBJ2-7, with 8 positions matching TRBD1. The CDR3 extends over 15 amino acids. Germline lookup yields CDR1 SGDLS and CDR2 YYNGEE. Trimming removed 0 bases from V and 2 bases from J; junction bases left unmatched: 4. In nucleotides, the CDR3 is TGTGCCAGCAGCGTAGCAGGACAGGGTACCTACGAGCAGTACTTC. Protein product: CASSVAGQGTYEQYF. The full variable domain, rest sourced from reference TRBV9 and TRBJ2-7, is DSGVTQTPKHLITATGQRVTLRCSPRSGDLSVYWYQQSLDQGLQFLIQYYNGEERAKGNILERFSAQQFPDLHSELNLSSLELGDSALYFCASSVAGQGTYEQYFGPGTRLTVT.

DNA of the CDR3: TGTGCCATCAGTGTGGCAGGGCTGAGCACTGAAGCTTTCTTT. Amino acid sequence: CAISVAGLSTEAFF. The V gene is TRBV10-3, the J gene TRBJ1-1; maybe TRBD1 (5 bases). The CDR3 is 14 amino acids. V dropped 4 bases and J dropped 4 bases, with 13 bases sitting between them. Germline values: CDR1 ENHRY, CDR2 SYGVKD.

The CDR3 reads CASSQGVRSNQPQHF. CDR3 in DNA: TGCGCCAGCAGCCAAGGGGTCAGGAGCAATCAGCCCCAGCATTTT. The J gene is TRBJ1-5, the V gene TRBV4-3, with D hard to call. Germline V gene data show CDR1 as LGHNA and CDR2 as YSLEER. This CDR3 is 15 amino acids long. V was shortened by 1 base and J by 1 base, with 8 bases between the two germline ends.

This clone turned up a few times. This chain links TRBV5-4 with TRBJ2-2; 7 bases agree with TRBD2. The CDR3 length is 15 residues. The V gene's germline CDR1 is SGHNT and CDR2 YYREEE (reference sequence). The V segment lost 2 bases and the J segment 6 bases; nucleotides outside the gene matches: 7. The CDR3 loop reads CASSFQREIAGELFF. DNA for the CDR3: TGTGCCAGCAGCTTCCAGCGGGAAATCGCCGGGGAGCTGTTTTTT.

This chain uses TRBV30 with TRBJ2-5; 7 nucleotides align to TRBD1. The CDR3 has 14 amino acids. The germline V gene encodes CDR1 GTSNPN and CDR2 SVGIG (reference sequence). The V gene end was trimmed by 7 bases and the J gene end by 1 base; junction bases not matched to a gene: 9. Here the CDR3 DNA reads TGTGCCTCACAGGGGCCGGGGATCCAAGAGACCCAGTACTTC. Its protein product is CASQGPGIQETQYF. Combining the CDR3 with reference TRBV30 and TRBJ2-5 gives the whole variable domain SQTIHQWPATLVQPVGSPLSLECTVEGTSNPNLYWYRQAAGRGLQLLFYSVGIGQISSEVPQNLSASRPQDRQFILSSKKLLLSDSGFYLCASQGPGIQETQYFGPGTRLLVL.

V and J are TRBV6-6 and TRBJ2-1, with TRBD2 matching 9 bases. V shed 10 bases and J 4 bases; nucleotides not matched to a gene: 8. The CDR3 has 14 amino acids. Germline loops: CDR1 MNHNY, CDR2 SVGAGI (reference sequence). CDR3 residues: CATSGGTSYNEQFF. The CDR3 DNA sequence: TGTGCCACGAGCGGGGGGACTAGTTACAATGAGCAGTTCTTC.

This chain links TRBV4-2 with TRBJ1-4; unclear D gene. Trimming left V 1 base short and J 0 bases short, with 9 bases between. Germline V CDR1 and CDR2: LGHNA, YNFKEQ. The CDR3 has 16 residues. In nucleotides, the CDR3 is TGTGCCAGCAGCCAAGCACTCCTGGCAACTAATGAAAAACTGTTTTTT. Protein sequence: CASSQALLATNEKLFF.

The chain recombines TRBV11-2 with TRBJ2-3, with D perhaps matching TRBD2 (6 bases). This CDR3 is 15 amino acids long. The germline V gene encodes CDR1 SGHAT and CDR2 FQNNGV. Trimming pared 1 base from V and 2 bases from J, leaving 10 bases between. CDR3 sequence (DNA): TGTGCCAGCAGCTTAGGGGACTGGTACACAGATACGCAGTATTTT. Translation: CASSLGDWYTDTQYF.

This clone appeared a few times. CDR3 region: CASSHPDRGNIQYF. Written as DNA, the CDR3 is TGCGCCAGCAGCCATCCGGACAGGGGCAACATTCAGTACTTC. The chain employs TRBV4-1 and TRBJ2-4; 9 nucleotides align to TRBD1. The CDR3 sequence is 14 residues long. In germline, CDR1 is MGHRA, CDR2 YSYEKL. V was clipped by 3 bases and J by 7 bases; unmatched bases: 4.

This chain uses TRBV5-6 with TRBJ1-3; no reliable D call. The germline V gene encodes CDR1 SGHDT and CDR2 YYEEEE. Trimming left V 4 bases short and J 0 bases short, with 8 bases between. The CDR3 loop spans 14 amino acids. The CDR3: CASSRKSSGNTIYF. The CDR3 bases are TGTGCCAGCAGCCGTAAGAGCTCTGGAAACACCATATATTTT.

This sequence joins TRBV7-3 and TRBJ2-3; tentatively, D is TRBD1 (7 bases). The CDR3 has 15 amino acids. Trimming cost V 5 bases and J 6 bases, with 18 bases left between them. Germline values: CDR1 SGHTA, CDR2 FQGTGA. CDR3 amino acids: CASSTRQGGADTQYF. The CDR3 DNA reads as TGTGCCAGCAGCACACGACAGGGAGGAGCGGATACGCAGTATTTT.

The rearrangement uses TRBV5-5 and TRBJ2-5; D call uncertain. The CDR3 covers 14 residues. Trimming shortened V by 4 bases and J by 7 bases, and 17 bases separated the two germline ends. Germline-derived CDR1 and CDR2 are SGHKS and YYEKEE (reference sequence). CDR3 loop: CASSPWLGEGTQYF. In DNA, the CDR3 is TGTGCCAGCAGCCCTTGGCTTGGAGAAGGGACCCAGTACTTC.

This chain joins TRBV10-3 and TRBJ2-7; possible D gene TRBD1, 6 bases. CDR3 length equals 14 residues. Germline values: CDR1 ENHRY, CDR2 SYGVKD. V gave up 6 bases and J gave up 0 bases, with 12 bases separating them. CDR3 protein: CAISELRGSYEQYF. The DNA of the CDR3 is TGTGCCATCAGCGAGCTCAGGGGCTCCTACGAGCAGTACTTC.

The chain carries TRBV7-6 and TRBJ1-5; no definite D call. Trimming removed 1 base at V and 5 bases at J, with 12 bases between. Germline V lookup: CDR1 SGHVS, CDR2 FNYEAQ. The CDR3 has 15 amino acids. The CDR3 here is CASSLGGHGDQPQHF. As DNA, the CDR3 is TGTGCCAGCAGCTTAGGAGGGCATGGGGATCAGCCCCAGCATTTT.

This clone was recorded only once. The chain joins TRBV28 to TRBJ1-1; D unclear. Trimming stripped 2 bases from V and 1 base from J, with 14 bases between. Germline CDR1 MDHEN, CDR2 SYDVKM. This CDR3 contains 16 residues. Here the CDR3 reads CASSLKGWRANTEAFF. CDR3 DNA: TGTGCCAGCAGTTTAAAGGGCTGGCGGGCGAACACTGAAGCTTTCTTT.

J is TRBJ2-1 and V is TRBV18, with a tentative D call TRBD2 (5 bases). Germline CDR1 KGHSH, CDR2 LQKENI. The V end was cut by 3 bases, the J end by 10 bases, with 10 bases between. The CDR3 covers 12 residues. CDR3 amino acids: CASSPRENEQFF. The CDR3 DNA follows: TGTGCCAGCTCACCGAGGGAAAACGAGCAGTTCTTC.

The chain couples TRBV19 to TRBJ1-1, with a possible D match to TRBD1 (5 bases). V was shortened by 7 bases and J by 1 base, with 7 bases between the two germline ends. CDR1 and CDR2 (germline): LNHDA, SQIVND (reference sequence). CDR3 length: 12 amino acids. CDR3 sequence: CASKGPNTEAFF. Written as DNA, the CDR3 is TGTGCCAGTAAGGGGCCGAACACTGAAGCTTTCTTT. Supplemented by reference TRBV19 and TRBJ1-1, the full variable domain reads DGGITQSPKYLFRKEGQNVTLSCEQNLNHDAMYWYRQDPGQGLRLIYYSQIVNDFQKGDIAEGYSVSREKKESFPLTVTSAQKNPTAFYLCASKGPNTEAFFGQGTRLTVV.

The chain couples TRBV7-9 to TRBJ2-1; TRBD1 agrees at 7 bases. The V gene end was trimmed by 3 bases and the J gene end by 9 bases; junction bases not matched to a gene: 2. The CDR3 is made up of 12 amino acids. From germline, CDR1 is SEHNR and CDR2 FQNEAQ (reference sequence). The CDR3, as DNA: TGTGCCAGCAGCTTCCGGGACAGTGAGCAGTTCTTC. It specifies CASSFRDSEQFF. Looking up the rest from reference TRBV7-9 and TRBJ2-1 gives the full variable domain: DTGVSQNPRHKITKRGQNVTFRCDPISEHNRLYWYRQTLGQGPEFLTYFQNEAQLEKSRLLSDRFSAERPKGSFSTLEIQRTEQGDSAMYLCASSFRDSEQFFGPGTRLTVL.

The table lists this clone with a few counts. This sequence joins TRBV18 and TRBJ2-5; maybe TRBD2 (6 bases). V was clipped by 6 bases and J by 1 base, with 15 bases between them. The CDR3 totals 15 residues. Germline V gene data show CDR1 as KGHSH and CDR2 as LQKENI. CDR3 protein: CASSLAGGTQETQYF. The CDR3 nucleotides read TGTGCCAGCTCCCTGGCTGGAGGGACCCAAGAGACCCAGTACTTC.

The chain uses TRBV6-5 and TRBJ1-2, with D perhaps matching TRBD1 (5 bases). This CDR3 has 13 amino acids. Trimming shortened V by 5 bases and J by 2 bases, and 9 bases separated the two germline ends. The germline V gene has CDR1 MNHEY and CDR2 SVGAGI. The DNA of the CDR3 is TGTGCCAGCAGTAGGCAGGGAAACTATGGCTACACCTTC. Translation gives CASSRQGNYGYTF.

This clone has more than one count but fewer than ten. V is TRBV4-1 and J is TRBJ1-1; D perhaps matches TRBD1 (5 bases). Germline CDR1 reads MGHRA; CDR2 reads YSYEKL. The V and J ends lost 0 bases and 3 bases respectively, with 11 bases between them. CDR3 length: 15 amino acids. The CDR3 DNA is TGCGCCAGCAGCCAAGATTTCAGGGCCTACACTGAAGCTTTCTTT. This codes for CASSQDFRAYTEAFF.

This clone has a handful of counts. The chain recombines TRBV27 with TRBJ1-1; D not certain. Trimming left V 1 base short and J 0 bases short, with 12 bases between. Germline assignment: CDR1 MNHEY and CDR2 SMNVEV (reference sequence). The CDR3 covers 16 residues. CDR3 nucleotide sequence: TGTGCCAGCAGTTTATGGTCTTACAGCCTGAACACTGAAGCTTTCTTT. Its translation: CASSLWSYSLNTEAFF.

J is TRBJ2-7 and V is TRBV27, with a tentative D call TRBD1 (6 bases). The CDR3 extends over 13 amino acids. V gave up 5 bases and J gave up 2 bases, with 10 bases separating them. Per the germline V gene, CDR1 is MNHEY and CDR2 is SMNVEV (reference sequence). The CDR3, as DNA: TGTGCCAGCAGTAGCAAGGGGGCCTACGAGCAGTACTTC. This sequence encodes CASSSKGAYEQYF.

J is TRBJ2-2 and V is TRBV5-1; a possible D gene is TRBD1 (6 bases). CDR3 size: 17 residues. V gave up 0 bases and J gave up 6 bases, with 18 bases separating them. The germline V gene has CDR1 SGHRS and CDR2 YFSETQ. This CDR3 reads CASSLASGVLIPGELFF. Written as DNA, the CDR3 is TGCGCCAGCAGCTTGGCCTCAGGGGTCCTAATCCCCGGGGAGCTGTTTTTT.

The chain uses TRBV9 and TRBJ2-2; 10 nucleotides align to TRBD2. The CDR3 consists of 16 residues. Per germline, CDR1 SGDLS and CDR2 YYNGEE. Losses at the gene ends were 3 bases for V and 6 bases for J; bases not matched to a gene: 8. The CDR3 DNA sequence: TGTGCCAGCAGCGCCTGGACTAGCGGAGGTCCCGGGGAGCTGTTTTTT. This translates into CASSAWTSGGPGELFF.

V usage is TRBV11-2 and J usage is TRBJ2-5; D is perhaps TRBD1 (6 bases). In germline, CDR1 is SGHAT, CDR2 FQNNGV. With 5 bases removed from V and 11 bases from J, the gap between germline ends came to 12 bases. This CDR3 comprises 11 residues. CDR3 DNA sequence: TGTGCCAGCAGCGTAACAGGGTTTCAGTACTTC. This translates into CASSVTGFQYF.

In nucleotides, the CDR3 is TGTGCCAGTAGTATCACTAGCGGGATACCCCTCGAGCAGTACTTC. It yields the protein CASSITSGIPLEQYF. The chain is built from TRBV19 and TRBJ2-5; 10 positions match TRBD2. The DNA end favors TRBJ2-7, so the J call may be wrong. Germline CDR1 reads LNHDA; CDR2 reads SQIVND (reference sequence). The CDR3 totals 15 residues.

This clone was recorded a few times. V is TRBV27 and J is TRBJ1-1; unclear D gene. The V and J ends lost 4 bases and 4 bases respectively, with 10 bases between them. Germline CDR1 is MNHEY and CDR2 is SMNVEV (reference sequence). This CDR3 spans 13 amino acids. CDR3 sequence reads: CASSSQGSTEAFF. The CDR3 DNA is TGTGCCAGCAGTTCTCAAGGGAGCACTGAAGCTTTCTTT.

Concerning this clone itself: One end of the junction varies from germline; a read error may be responsible. V gene TRBV11-2 combines with J gene TRBJ2-7; a weak D match, TRBD2 (6 bases). The CDR3 length is 15 residues. Per germline, CDR1 SGHAT and CDR2 FQNNGV. CDR3 sequence reads: CASSSLTSRSHEQYF. CDR3 sequence (DNA): TGTGCCAGCAGCTCCCTGACTAGTCGCTCCCACGAGCAGTACTTC.

The rearrangement joins TRBV18 to TRBJ1-1, with 8 nucleotides matching TRBD1. Germline loops: CDR1 KGHSH, CDR2 LQKENI. This CDR3 has 15 residues. The V gene end was trimmed by 4 bases and the J gene end by 2 bases; junction bases not matched to a gene: 6. The CDR3 sequence: CASSLRDRPNTEAFF. For the CDR3, the DNA is TGTGCCAGCTCACTCCGGGACAGGCCAAACACTGAAGCTTTCTTT.